Below, 32 T cell receptor beta chains from the same sample are listed, as sequenced in a study of immune characterization of retroperitoneal liposarcoma. TCRdb redid the calling of the PCR reads with MiXCR, one entry per CDR3 protein. Of more than 10,000 distinct CDR3 sequences in the sample, about 45% are singletons; the top ten hold roughly an eighth. Sequencing was performed on tumor tissue. Receptors were obtained from a female donor with retroperitoneal liposarcoma.

The chain employs TRBV6-8 and TRBJ1-2, with 7 bases identical to TRBD1. With 6 bases clipped from V and 2 bases from J, the junction kept 6 bases outside the gene matches. This CDR3 is built from 14 residues. Germline lookup yields CDR1 MNHGY and CDR2 SAAAGT. DNA of the CDR3: TGTGCCAGCAGCCGGGGACAGAACAACTATGGCTACACCTTC. Amino acid sequence: CASSRGQNNYGYTF.

At least ten counts were recorded for this clonotype. The rearrangement joins TRBV6-1 to TRBJ2-1, with 14 bases identical to TRBD2. With V trimmed by 5 bases and J by 9 bases, 6 bases remained unmatched. The germline V gene encodes CDR1 MNHNS and CDR2 SASEGT. The CDR3 runs 15 residues. For the CDR3, the DNA is TGTGCCAGCAGTTCCGGGACTAGCGGGAGCGCTGAGCAGTTCTTC. It encodes CASSSGTSGSAEQFF.

The rearrangement joins TRBV7-2 to TRBJ2-1; D is unclear. Germline CDR1 is SGHTA and CDR2 is FQGNSA. CDR3 length: 14 amino acids. With 5 bases removed from V and 10 bases from J, the gap between germline ends came to 18 bases. The CDR3 is CASSARTAGYEQFF. The CDR3 DNA is TGTGCCAGCAGCGCCCGAACGGCTGGCTACGAGCAGTTCTTC.

Sample share makes this clonotype medium-sized (0.01 to 0.1%). A much larger clone differs from this one at a single base, so this may be a read error. Here the CDR3 reads CASGADRGSYEQFF. The CDR3 nucleotides read TGTGCCAGTGGAGCGGACAGGGGATCCTACGAGCAGTTCTTC. The rearrangement uses TRBV6-1 and TRBJ2-1; TRBD1 agrees at 9 bases. Trimming removed 9 bases from V and 10 bases from J; junction bases left unmatched: 13. The CDR3 totals 14 residues. Per germline, CDR1 MNHNS and CDR2 SASEGT.

This clonotype rates as medium-sized. CDR3 amino acids: CASSLASDRGDEQYF. DNA for the CDR3: TGTGCCAGCAGCTTAGCATCCGACAGGGGGGACGAGCAGTACTTC. This rearrangement joins TRBV7-9 to TRBJ2-1; TRBD1 matches 9 bases. The J call may not be correct, given that the DNA end is closer to TRBJ2-7. CDR1 and CDR2 from the germline V gene are SEHNR and FQNEAQ (reference sequence). CDR3 length: 15 residues.

The rearrangement uses TRBV6-8 and TRBJ2-1; 11 nucleotides line up with TRBD2. The junction had 12 bases not matched to a gene; V was cut back by 7 bases and J by 4 bases. Looked up from germline, CDR1 is MNHGY and CDR2 is SAAAGT. The CDR3 contains 17 residues. DNA of the CDR3: TGTGCCAGCACAGGAGCATCGGGACTAGCGGTTTACAATGAGCAGTTCTTC. This encodes CASTGASGLAVYNEQFF.

This clonotype is medium-sized in the sample. The V gene is TRBV7-8, the J gene TRBJ2-1; TRBD2 matches 8 bases. V was clipped by 2 bases and J by 13 bases; unmatched bases: 13. This CDR3 is 15 amino acids long. CDR1 is SGHVS and CDR2 is FQNEAQ in the germline V gene. The CDR3 DNA sequence: TGTGCCAGCAGCTTAAGCGTGGAAACGGGGGGGGTCCAGTTCTTC. Translated, it gives CASSLSVETGGVQFF.

Many counts were recorded for this clonotype. This sequence joins TRBV12-3 or TRBV12-4 and TRBJ2-5; 7 bases are a match to TRBD2. With 6 bases clipped from V and 11 bases from J, the junction kept 18 bases outside the gene matches. The CDR3 has 15 residues. CDR3 sequence reads: CASRAGLQIYNEQYF. DNA of the CDR3: TGTGCCAGCAGAGCGGGACTACAAATCTACAATGAGCAGTACTTC.

The chain links TRBV6-1 to TRBJ2-1; 9 bases fit TRBD2. CDR1 and CDR2 (germline): MNHNS, SASEGT. V gave up 5 bases and J gave up 1 base; unmatched junction bases: 9. The length of the CDR3 is 17 residues. CDR3 nucleotides: TGTGCCAGCAGTTCGCCCCGCGGGGGGGAGTCCTACAATGAGCAGTTCTTC. Protein sequence: CASSSPRGGESYNEQFF.

Notes on this clonotype: One base away lies a much larger clone, so this may be a sequencing read error. V gene TRBV11-3 combines with J gene TRBJ2-7; D may be TRBD2 (5 bases). The CDR3 extends over 15 amino acids. The germline gives CDR1 SGHNT, CDR2 YENEEA. V lost 2 bases, J lost 0 bases, and 11 bases lay in between. The CDR3 is CASSLPGMSSYEQYF. CDR3 coding DNA: TGTGCCAGCAGCTTACCGGGGATGAGCTCCTACGAGCAGTACTTC.

Ten or more counts support this clonotype. V and J are TRBV7-2 and TRBJ2-3; TRBD2 aligns across 7 bases. V lost 0 bases to trimming and J lost 5 bases; unmatched junction nucleotides: 8. The CDR3 totals 16 residues. The germline gives CDR1 SGHTA, CDR2 FQGNSA. The CDR3 DNA reads as TGTGCCAGCAGCTTAGCGGGGACTATCCGGGGAGATACGCAGTATTTT. Protein sequence: CASSLAGTIRGDTQYF.

Only a few counts were recorded for this clonotype. V usage is TRBV10-3 and J usage is TRBJ2-1; D perhaps matches TRBD1 (5 bases). Germline assignment: CDR1 ENHRY and CDR2 SYGVKD. With 4 bases removed from V and 10 bases from J, the gap between germline ends came to 20 bases. The CDR3 covers 15 residues. CDR3 residues: CAISVLRQGTYEQFF. For the CDR3, the DNA is TGTGCCATCAGTGTATTAAGGCAGGGCACCTACGAGCAGTTCTTC.

This clonotype rates as medium-sized. The chain combines TRBV6-1 with TRBJ2-1, with 8 bases matching TRBD1. Germline assignment: CDR1 MNHNS and CDR2 SASEGT. After removal of 5 bases from V and 10 bases from J, the junction contained 16 bases not matched to a gene. The CDR3 covers 16 residues. As DNA, the CDR3 is TGTGCCAGCAGTCCCCGGACAGGGTTTAGCTCCTACGAGCAGTTCTTC. Translated: CASSPRTGFSSYEQFF.

This clonotype came up once. The J gene is TRBJ2-3, the V gene TRBV10-3; D remains unclear. In germline, CDR1 is ENHRY, CDR2 SYGVKD. The CDR3 extends over 12 amino acids. V lost 1 base and J 6 bases, leaving 5 bases between the germline ends. CDR3 loop: CAISEFGDTQYF. For the CDR3, the DNA is TGTGCCATCAGTGAGTTCGGGGATACGCAGTATTTT.

This clonotype showed up just once. The chain has TRBV27 and TRBJ2-2, with D uncertain. Germline V gene lookup returns CDR1 MNHEY and CDR2 SMNVEV (reference sequence). The V and J ends lost 5 bases and 2 bases respectively, with 3 bases between them. The CDR3 is 12 residues long. CDR3 sequence reads: CASSQNTGELFF. CDR3 nucleotides: TGTGCCAGCAGTCAAAACACCGGGGAGCTGTTTTTT.

The rearrangement links TRBV12-3 or TRBV12-4 to TRBJ1-1, with no clear D. The CDR3 contains 14 residues. V was trimmed by 3 bases and J by 0 bases, leaving 8 bases between them. The CDR3 here is CASSFVAVNTEAFF. The CDR3 coding sequence is TGTGCCAGCAGTTTCGTCGCAGTGAACACTGAAGCTTTCTTT.

This clonotype was counted many times. The CDR3 here is CASSYHRGSSKGNYNEQFF. The DNA for the CDR3 is TGTGCCAGCAGTTACCACAGGGGGAGTTCAAAGGGGAATTACAATGAGCAGTTCTTC. V and J are TRBV6-5 and TRBJ2-1; the match to TRBD1 covers 8 bases. Germline V gives CDR1 MNHEY, CDR2 SVGAGI. This CDR3 spans 19 amino acids. V gave up 2 bases and J gave up 4 bases; unmatched junction bases: 16.

This clonotype occurred many times. A read error may account for a junction end that differs from germline. This chain connects TRBV6-8 to TRBJ2-1; tentative D call: TRBD1 (5 bases). This CDR3 contains 17 residues. CDR1 is MNHGY and CDR2 is SAAAGT in the germline V gene. DNA of the CDR3: TGTGCCAGCAGCTACTCGGTACAGGCTGCGCCAAACAATGAGCAGTTCTTC. This translates into CASSYSVQAAPNNEQFF.

V and J are TRBV11-2 and TRBJ2-1, with 8 bases fitting TRBD1. CDR1 SGHAT and CDR2 FQNNGV come from the germline V gene. The CDR3 consists of 14 residues. The V and J ends lost 5 bases and 5 bases, in that order; junction bases with no gene match: 5. CDR3 sequence: CASSPWTGNNEQFF. In DNA, the CDR3 is TGTGCCAGCAGCCCTTGGACAGGGAACAATGAGCAGTTCTTC.

V and J are TRBV12-3 or TRBV12-4 and TRBJ1-2; D unclear. Trimming cost V 5 bases and J 1 base, with 14 bases left between them. This CDR3 comprises 15 residues. The DNA of the CDR3 is TGTGCCAGCAGTCGAGACGGATTCGGTAACTATGGCTACACCTTC. Translated, it gives CASSRDGFGNYGYTF.

Comments on this clonotype: A much larger clone differs from this one at a single base, so this may be a read error. The chain recombines TRBV6-1 with TRBJ2-5; 9 positions agree with TRBD1. Judging by the DNA end, TRBJ2-7 fits better; the J call may be wrong. This CDR3 contains 14 residues. Germline V gene data show CDR1 as MNHNS and CDR2 as SASEGT. As DNA, the CDR3 is TGTGCCAGCAGGGAACGGGGACAGGGAGTCGAGCAGTACTTC. It codes for CASRERGQGVEQYF.

This clonotype was counted a single time. The V gene is TRBV11-1, the J gene TRBJ2-1; 8 nucleotides match TRBD2. CDR1 is SGHAT, CDR2 FQDESV, per germline (reference sequence). CDR3 length: 15 amino acids. V shed 2 bases and J 8 bases; nucleotides not matched to a gene: 8. The CDR3 spells CASSLSSGSLYEQFF. The CDR3 region has the DNA TGTGCCAGCAGCTTATCCAGCGGGAGCCTATATGAGCAGTTCTTC.

This clonotype rates as large. This rearrangement joins TRBV6-1 to TRBJ2-5; D call uncertain. The CDR3 spans 14 residues. The V and J ends lost 6 bases and 0 bases respectively, with 11 bases between them. CDR1 and CDR2 (germline): MNHNS, SASEGT. The CDR3 sequence: CASSTSWYQETQYF. In nucleotides, the CDR3 is TGTGCCAGCAGCACAAGTTGGTACCAAGAGACCCAGTACTTC.

The rearrangement joins TRBV6-1 to TRBJ2-5, with TRBD1 as a possible D gene (5 bases). The J call is uncertain, as TRBJ2-7 better fits the DNA end. In germline, CDR1 is MNHNS, CDR2 SASEGT. The CDR3 consists of 15 residues. This CDR3 is CASSVPDTNPYEQYF. The CDR3 region has the DNA TGTGCCAGCAGTGTCCCGGACACCAATCCCTACGAGCAGTACTTC.

The J gene is TRBJ2-5, the V gene TRBV6-1; 7 nucleotides align to TRBD1. The J call may be incorrect, as the DNA end agrees better with TRBJ2-4. The germline CDR1 and CDR2 sequences are MNHNS and SASEGT. The CDR3 runs 15 residues. CDR3 amino acids: CASSSRQGTKNIQYF. CDR3 sequence (DNA): TGTGCCAGCAGTTCCAGACAGGGAACTAAAAACATTCAGTACTTC.

The rearrangement links TRBV11-2 to TRBJ2-1; TRBD2 aligns across 11 bases. This CDR3 region has 14 residues. V lost 3 bases, J lost 6 bases, and 1 base stayed unmatched. Per germline, CDR1 SGHAT and CDR2 FQNNGV. CDR3 in amino acids: CASSFSGGANEQFF. The CDR3 nucleotides are TGTGCCAGCAGCTTTAGCGGGGGGGCCAATGAGCAGTTCTTC.

The J gene is TRBJ2-1, the V gene TRBV9; TRBD2 matches at 10 bases. The length of the CDR3 is 15 residues. CDR1 SGDLS and CDR2 YYNGEE come from the germline V gene. V shed 3 bases and J 2 bases; nucleotides not matched to a gene: 2. CDR3 in DNA: TGTGCCAGCAGCGCCAGCGGGGGGGCCTACAATGAGCAGTTCTTC. It yields the protein CASSASGGAYNEQFF.

This clonotype was detected many times. V is TRBV6-1 and J is TRBJ1-5, with D unclear. V lost 5 bases and J 4 bases, leaving 9 bases between the germline ends. Per germline, CDR1 MNHNS and CDR2 SASEGT. CDR3 length: 13 amino acids. The DNA for the CDR3 is TGTGCCAGCAGTTATTCCCGGAATCAGCCCCAGCATTTT. Amino acids: CASSYSRNQPQHF.

V usage is TRBV6-8 and J usage is TRBJ2-3, with unresolved D. V shed 5 bases and J shed 8 bases, with 8 bases lying between them. The germline V gene encodes CDR1 MNHGY and CDR2 SAAAGT. The CDR3 is 11 amino acids. CDR3 DNA sequence: TGTGCCAGCAGTCGGATACGTACGCAGTATTTT. It specifies CASSRIRTQYF.

There are a few counts of this clonotype. This sequence joins TRBV7-2 and TRBJ2-3, with D possibly TRBD2 on 7 matching bases. V was cut by 1 base and J by 3 bases, with 14 bases left in between. The CDR3 runs to 16 residues. Germline V gives CDR1 SGHTA, CDR2 FQGNSA. The CDR3 DNA reads TGTGCCAGCAGCTTAGACACGGGGAGGGGGACAGATACGCAGTATTTT. Its protein is CASSLDTGRGTDTQYF.

The chain combines TRBV27 with TRBJ1-4; TRBD1 aligns across 7 bases. Germline assignment: CDR1 MNHEY and CDR2 SMNVEV (reference sequence). There are 16 residues in the CDR3. V shed 7 bases and J 8 bases; nucleotides not matched to a gene: 16. CDR3 protein: CASTTDPRTGREKLFF. The CDR3 DNA sequence: TGTGCCAGCACCACCGACCCCCGGACAGGAAGGGAAAAACTGTTTTTT.

The chain is built from TRBV6-4 and TRBJ2-5; TRBD2 matches at 9 bases. This CDR3 is 17 amino acids long. Germline-derived CDR1 and CDR2 are MRHNA and SNTAGT. J was trimmed by 1 base and V by 5 bases; bases with no gene match: 11. CDR3 bases: TGTGCCAGCAGTCCCCTTGATAGCGGGAGTGGCCAAGAGACCCAGTACTTC. It translates to CASSPLDSGSGQETQYF.